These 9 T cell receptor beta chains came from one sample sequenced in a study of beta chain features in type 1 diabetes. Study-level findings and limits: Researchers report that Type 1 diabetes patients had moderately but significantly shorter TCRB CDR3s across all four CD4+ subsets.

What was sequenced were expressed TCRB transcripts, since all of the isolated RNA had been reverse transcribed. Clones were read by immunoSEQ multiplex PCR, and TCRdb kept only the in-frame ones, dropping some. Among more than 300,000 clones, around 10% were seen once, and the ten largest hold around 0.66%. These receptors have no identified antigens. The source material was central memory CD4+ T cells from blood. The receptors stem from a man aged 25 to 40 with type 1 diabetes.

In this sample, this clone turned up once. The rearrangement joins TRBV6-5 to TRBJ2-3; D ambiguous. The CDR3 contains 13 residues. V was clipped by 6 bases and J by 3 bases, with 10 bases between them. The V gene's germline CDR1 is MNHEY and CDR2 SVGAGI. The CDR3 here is CASRTYGTDTQYF. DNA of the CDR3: TGTGCCAGCAGGACTTATGGGACAGATACGCAGTATTTT.

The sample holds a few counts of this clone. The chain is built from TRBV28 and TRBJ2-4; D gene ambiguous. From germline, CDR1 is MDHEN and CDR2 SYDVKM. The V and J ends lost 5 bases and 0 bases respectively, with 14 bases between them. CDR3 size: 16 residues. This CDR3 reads CASSPHPSLAKNIQYF. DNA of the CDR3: TGTGCCAGCAGTCCCCACCCGAGCCTAGCCAAAAACATTCAGTACTTC.

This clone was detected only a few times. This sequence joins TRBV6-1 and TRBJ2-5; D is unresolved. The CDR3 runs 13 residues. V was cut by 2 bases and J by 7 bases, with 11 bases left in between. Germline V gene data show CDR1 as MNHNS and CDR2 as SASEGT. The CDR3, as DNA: TGTGCCAGCAGTGAATATAATCCGGCGACCCAGTACTTC. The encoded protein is CASSEYNPATQYF.

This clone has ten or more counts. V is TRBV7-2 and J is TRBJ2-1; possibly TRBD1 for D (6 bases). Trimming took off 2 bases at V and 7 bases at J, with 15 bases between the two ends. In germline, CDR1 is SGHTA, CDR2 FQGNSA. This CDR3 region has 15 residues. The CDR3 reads CASSLMLGTQNEQFF. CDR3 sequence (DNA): TGTGCCAGCAGCTTAATGTTAGGGACACAAAATGAGCAGTTCTTC.

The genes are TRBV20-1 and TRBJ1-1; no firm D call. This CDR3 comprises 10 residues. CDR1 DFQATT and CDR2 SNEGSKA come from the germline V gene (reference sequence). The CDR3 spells CSAIEGGAFF. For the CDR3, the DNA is TGCAGCGCGATAGAAGGTGGAGCTTTCTTT.

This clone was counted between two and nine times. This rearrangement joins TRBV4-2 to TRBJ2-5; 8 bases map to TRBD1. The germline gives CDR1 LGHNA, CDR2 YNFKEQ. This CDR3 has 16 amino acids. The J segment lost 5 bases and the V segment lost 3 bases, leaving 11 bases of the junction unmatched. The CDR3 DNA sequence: TGTGCCAGCAGCCAGCCTGGACAGGGAAGCGGGGAGACCCAGTACTTC. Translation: CASSQPGQGSGETQYF.

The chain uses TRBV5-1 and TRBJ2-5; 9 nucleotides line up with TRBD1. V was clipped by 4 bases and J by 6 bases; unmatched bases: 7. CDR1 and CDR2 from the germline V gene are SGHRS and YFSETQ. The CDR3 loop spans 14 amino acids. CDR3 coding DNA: TGCGCCAGCAGCATACAACAGGGGGCCCAGACCCAGTACTTC. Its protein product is CASSIQQGAQTQYF.

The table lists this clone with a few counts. This CDR3 reads CASSPQGRGQFF. The CDR3 DNA sequence: TGTGCCAGCTCACCGCAGGGCCGGGGGCAGTTCTTC. The chain has TRBV18 and TRBJ2-1; D is possibly TRBD1 or TRBD2 (5 bases each). Germline V gives CDR1 KGHSH, CDR2 LQKENI. V dropped 3 bases and J dropped 12 bases, with 12 bases sitting between them. The length of the CDR3 is 12 residues.

The CDR3 DNA follows: TGCAGTGCTGATCGAGCCCATGAGCAGTTCTTC. It yields the protein CSADRAHEQFF. The chain is built from TRBV20-1 and TRBJ2-1, with D uncertain. V lost 5 bases and J lost 8, with 10 bases in between. Germline lookup yields CDR1 DFQATT and CDR2 SNEGSKA (reference sequence). This CDR3 spans 11 amino acids.